These 11 T cell receptor beta chains were all obtained from the same sample, sequenced in a study of CXCR3-negative and CXCR3-positive naive CD8 T cells. 5' RACE that incorporated UMI labels was used to prepare the TRB cDNA libraries. With the 5' RACE reads reprocessed, TCRdb shows one record per CDR3 protein and no DNA. The table for this sample gives roughly 25,000 distinct CDR3 sequences. Sequences were obtained from naive CXCR3- CD8+ T cells from blood. Stated subset: CD45RO-CCR7+CD27+CD95- naive CD8+ T cells lacking CXCR3 (TNR3-). All receptors derive from a human donor in good health. Some clones in this sample may be carry-over from other donors' samples.

This clonotype is identified as medium-sized from frequency. The chain uses TRBV20-1 and TRBJ2-1; checking the TCRdb D call of TRBD1 is not possible without DNA. CDR1 DFQATT and CDR2 SNEGSKA come from the germline V gene (reference sequence). This CDR3 region has 16 residues. The CDR3 protein is CSARDVTGPYYNEQFF.

The chain joins TRBV9 to TRBJ1-1. CDR3 length: 15 residues. The germline CDR1 and CDR2 sequences are SGDLS and YYNGEE. The CDR3 reads CASSPDGGVNTEAFF.

This chain links TRBV10-1 with TRBJ2-3; the D call of TRBD1 rests on TCRdb alone, since no DNA is present to check it. This CDR3 contains 18 residues. Germline CDR1 and CDR2: WNHNN and SYGVQD (reference sequence). CDR3 region: CASSVPGQENPSTDTQYF.

V and J are TRBV7-2 and TRBJ2-1; no DNA is available, so the TRBD2 call from TCRdb remains unchecked. This CDR3 spans 15 amino acids. Germline V gives CDR1 SGHTA, CDR2 FQGNSA. CDR3 in amino acids: CASSPGLAGGNEQFF.

The chain carries TRBV3-1 and TRBJ1-6; TCRdb gives TRBD1 as the D gene, but with no DNA this cannot be confirmed. The CDR3 consists of 16 residues. Germline loops: CDR1 LGHDT, CDR2 YNNKEL (reference sequence). CDR3 region: CASSQDGQGALSPLHF.

The chain is built from TRBV28 and TRBJ2-3. The CDR3 is 15 residues long. Per germline, CDR1 MDHEN and CDR2 SYDVKM. The CDR3 here is CASSFGSFDTDTQYF.

The V gene is TRBV28, the J gene TRBJ2-5; TCRdb designates TRBD1, a call that cannot be tested without DNA. This CDR3 spans 13 amino acids. Germline lookup yields CDR1 MDHEN and CDR2 SYDVKM. The CDR3 region is CASSWGGQETQYF.

The chain is built from TRBV2 and TRBJ2-1; absent DNA, TCRdb's TRBD2 call cannot be checked. CDR1 is SNHLY and CDR2 is FYNNEI in the germline V gene. CDR3 length equals 16 residues. This CDR3 reads CASSDPLLAGDNEQFF.

The rearrangement uses TRBV9 and TRBJ2-1; TCRdb indicates TRBD2, and absent DNA this call remains unverified. The CDR3 loop spans 18 amino acids. The V gene's germline CDR1 is SGDLS and CDR2 YYNGEE. The CDR3 here is CASSPRGLAGDLNNEQFF.

J is TRBJ2-1 and V is TRBV27; the TCRdb D gene call, TRBD2, has no DNA to confirm it. The CDR3 has 15 amino acids. Germline loops: CDR1 MNHEY, CDR2 SMNVEV (reference sequence). CDR3 loop: CASSLDMAGPNEQFF.

This rearrangement joins TRBV28 to TRBJ2-5; the TCRdb D gene call, TRBD2, has no DNA to confirm it. This CDR3 comprises 15 residues. The germline V gene has CDR1 MDHEN and CDR2 SYDVKM. This CDR3 is CASSFLDTREETQYF.